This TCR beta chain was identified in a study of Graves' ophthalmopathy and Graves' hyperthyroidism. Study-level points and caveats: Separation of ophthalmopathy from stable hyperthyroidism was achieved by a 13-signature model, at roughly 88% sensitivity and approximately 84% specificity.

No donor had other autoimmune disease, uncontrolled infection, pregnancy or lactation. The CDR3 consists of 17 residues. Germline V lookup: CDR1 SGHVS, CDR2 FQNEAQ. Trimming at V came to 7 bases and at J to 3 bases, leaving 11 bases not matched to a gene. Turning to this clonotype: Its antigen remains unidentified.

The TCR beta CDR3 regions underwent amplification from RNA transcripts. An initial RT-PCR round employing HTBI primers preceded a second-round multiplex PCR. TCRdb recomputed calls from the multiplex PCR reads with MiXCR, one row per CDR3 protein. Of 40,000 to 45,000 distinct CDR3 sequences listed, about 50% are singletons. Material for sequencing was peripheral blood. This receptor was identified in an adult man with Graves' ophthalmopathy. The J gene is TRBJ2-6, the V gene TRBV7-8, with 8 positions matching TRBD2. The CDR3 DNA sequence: TGTGCCAGCATTCCGAGGCGGGGGGCGCGTGGGGCCAACGTCCTGACTTTC. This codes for CASIPRRGARGANVLTF.